This T cell receptor beta chain derives from a study of regulatory T cells in long-lasting Graves disease. Findings and caveats of the study: Persistent disease favored TRBV28, TRBJ1-2 and TRBJ2-5.

This CDR3 is built from 14 residues. CDR1 and CDR2 (germline): SEHNR, FQNEAQ (reference sequence). The V gene lost 6 bases and the J gene lost 2 bases, with 13 bases spanning the gap. Arm-PCR of CDR3 regions and iRepertoire HTBI primers were used to build TCR beta libraries. Authors' methods: Identification yielded around 64 TRBV and about 15 TRBJ segments across samples. Each CDR3 protein is one row after TCRdb ran MiXCR on the multiplex PCR reads. The authors' filters were not applied to this entry. The sample yields a few hundred thousand distinct CDR3 sequences, approximately 12% seen once. In the case of this clonotype: Its matching antigen is unknown.

The time point was: newly diagnosed GD, antithyroid drugs for less than 3 months. Making the TCR library involved RNA that had been extracted from PBMCs. This sample was shared with a second study, whose subject was T cells in Graves' hyperthyroidism and ophthalmopathy. Per that paper: An initial round of RT-PCR targeting the TCR CDR3 relied on the HTBI primer set.

The chain carries TRBV7-9 and TRBJ1-2; D unresolved. The sequence derives from a woman in her late teens or twenties with Graves disease. Material: peripheral blood mononuclear cells (PBMCs), obtained at new diagnosis, from a patient treated with antithyroid drugs. This CDR3 reads CASSQEVQNYGYTF. For the CDR3, the DNA is TGTGCCAGCAGTCAGGAGGTTCAGAACTATGGCTACACCTTC.